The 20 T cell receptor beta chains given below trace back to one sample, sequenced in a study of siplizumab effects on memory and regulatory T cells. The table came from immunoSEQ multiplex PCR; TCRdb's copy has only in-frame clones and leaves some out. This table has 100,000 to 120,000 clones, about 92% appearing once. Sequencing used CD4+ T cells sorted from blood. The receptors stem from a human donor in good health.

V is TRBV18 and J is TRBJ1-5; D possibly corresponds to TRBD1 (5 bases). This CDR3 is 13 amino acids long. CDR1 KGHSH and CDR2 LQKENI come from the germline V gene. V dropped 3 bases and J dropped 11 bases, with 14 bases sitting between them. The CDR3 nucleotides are TGTGCCAGCTCACCTACTCGGGAAGGGGCCCAGCATTTT. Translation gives CASSPTREGAQHF.

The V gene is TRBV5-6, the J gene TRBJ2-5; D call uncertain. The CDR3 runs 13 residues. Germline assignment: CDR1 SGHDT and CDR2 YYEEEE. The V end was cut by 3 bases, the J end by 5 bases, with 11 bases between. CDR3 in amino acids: CASSSRSRETQYF. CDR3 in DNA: TGTGCCAGCAGCTCGCGGTCTAGGGAGACCCAGTACTTC. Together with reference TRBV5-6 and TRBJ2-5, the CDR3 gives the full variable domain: DAGVTQSPTHLIKTRGQQVTLRCSPKSGHDTVSWYQQALGQGPQFIFQYYEEEERQRGNFPDRFSGHQFPNYSSELNVNALLLGDSALYLCASSSRSRETQYFGPGTRLLVL.

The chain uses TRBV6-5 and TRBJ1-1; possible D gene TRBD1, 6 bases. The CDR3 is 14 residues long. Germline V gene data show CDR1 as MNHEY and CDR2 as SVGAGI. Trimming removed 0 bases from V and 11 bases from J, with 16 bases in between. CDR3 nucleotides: TGTGCCAGCAGTTACTCGAGGCAGGGGAGGGGTGCTTTCTTT. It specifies CASSYSRQGRGAFF.

Written as DNA, the CDR3 is TGCGCCAGCGGGCCCCGAGGTTGGGGTAGCACAGATACGCAGTATTTT. This encodes CASGPRGWGSTDTQYF. The V gene is TRBV5-1, the J gene TRBJ2-3; D remains unclear. The CDR3 covers 16 residues. Germline V gene sequence: CDR1 SGHRS, CDR2 YFSETQ. V shed 7 bases and J shed 0 bases, with 18 bases lying between them.

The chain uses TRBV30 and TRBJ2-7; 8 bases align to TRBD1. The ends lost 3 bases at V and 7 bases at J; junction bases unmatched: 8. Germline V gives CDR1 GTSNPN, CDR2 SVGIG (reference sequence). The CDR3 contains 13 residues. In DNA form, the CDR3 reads TGTGCCTGGAGGGGACAGGTGGTGGGAGAGCAGTACTTC. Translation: CAWRGQVVGEQYF.

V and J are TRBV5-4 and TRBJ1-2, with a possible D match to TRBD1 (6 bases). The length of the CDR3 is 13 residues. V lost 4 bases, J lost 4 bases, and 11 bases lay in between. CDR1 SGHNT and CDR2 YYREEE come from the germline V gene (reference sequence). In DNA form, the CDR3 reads TGTGCCAGCAGCCGGCTGGACAGCTATGGCTACACCTTC. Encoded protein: CASSRLDSYGYTF.

The CDR3 loop is CSVETSRGTQYF. The DNA for the CDR3 is TGCAGCGTTGAAACCTCCCGGGGGACCCAGTACTTC. The rearrangement links TRBV29-1 to TRBJ2-5, with D possibly being TRBD2 (5 bases). From germline, CDR1 is SQVTM and CDR2 ANQGSEA. This CDR3 comprises 12 residues. V lost 2 bases and J 7 bases, leaving 11 bases between the germline ends.

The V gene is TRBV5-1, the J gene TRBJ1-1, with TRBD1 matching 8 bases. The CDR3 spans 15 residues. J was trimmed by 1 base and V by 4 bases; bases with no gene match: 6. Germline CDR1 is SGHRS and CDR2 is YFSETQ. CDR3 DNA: TGCGCCAGCAGCACATGGACAGGGACGAACACTGAAGCTTTCTTT. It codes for CASSTWTGTNTEAFF.

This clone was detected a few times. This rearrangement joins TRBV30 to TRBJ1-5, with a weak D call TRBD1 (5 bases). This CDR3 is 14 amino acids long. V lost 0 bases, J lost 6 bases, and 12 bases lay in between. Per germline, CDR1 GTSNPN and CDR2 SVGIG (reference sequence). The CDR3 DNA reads TGTGCCTGGAGTGTGACTGGGGGGGGTCAGCCCCAGCATTTT. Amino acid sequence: CAWSVTGGGQPQHF.

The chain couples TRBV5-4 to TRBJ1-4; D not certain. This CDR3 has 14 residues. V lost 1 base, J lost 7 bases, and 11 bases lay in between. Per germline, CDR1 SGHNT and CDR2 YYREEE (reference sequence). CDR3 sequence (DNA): TGTGCCAGCAGCTTGCACGCAGAGAGTGAAAAACTGTTTTTT. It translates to CASSLHAESEKLFF.

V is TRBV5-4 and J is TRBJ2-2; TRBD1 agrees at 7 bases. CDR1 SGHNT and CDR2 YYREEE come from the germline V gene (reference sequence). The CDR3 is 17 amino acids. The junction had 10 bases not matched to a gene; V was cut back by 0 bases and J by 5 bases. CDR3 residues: CASSLAGGRIGTGELFF. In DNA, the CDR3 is TGTGCCAGCAGCTTGGCAGGGGGTCGGATAGGGACCGGGGAGCTGTTTTTT. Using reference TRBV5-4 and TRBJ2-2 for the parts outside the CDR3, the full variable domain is ETGVTQSPTHLIKTRGQQVTLRCSSQSGHNTVSWYQQALGQGPQFIFQYYREEENGRGNFPPRFSGLQFPNYSSELNVNALELDDSALYLCASSLAGGRIGTGELFFGEGSRLTVL.

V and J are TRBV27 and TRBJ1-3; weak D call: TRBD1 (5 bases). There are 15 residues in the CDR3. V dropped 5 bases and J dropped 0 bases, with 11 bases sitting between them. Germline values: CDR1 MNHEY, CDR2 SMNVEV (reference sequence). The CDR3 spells CASSMGPDSGNTIYF. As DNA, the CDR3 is TGTGCCAGCAGTATGGGACCAGACTCTGGAAACACCATATATTTT.

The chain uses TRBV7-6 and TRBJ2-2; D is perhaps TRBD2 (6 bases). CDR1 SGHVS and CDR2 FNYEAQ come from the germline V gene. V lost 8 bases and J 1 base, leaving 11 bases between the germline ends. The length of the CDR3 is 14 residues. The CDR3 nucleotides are TGTGCCAGCGGGCGGCGGGGGAACACCGGGGAGCTGTTTTTT. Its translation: CASGRRGNTGELFF.

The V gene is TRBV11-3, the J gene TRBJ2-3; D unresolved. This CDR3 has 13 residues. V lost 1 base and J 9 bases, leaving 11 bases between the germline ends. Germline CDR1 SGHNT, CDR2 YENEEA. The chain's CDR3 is CASSLGRAQTQYF. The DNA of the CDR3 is TGTGCCAGCAGCTTAGGTCGGGCACAAACGCAGTATTTT.

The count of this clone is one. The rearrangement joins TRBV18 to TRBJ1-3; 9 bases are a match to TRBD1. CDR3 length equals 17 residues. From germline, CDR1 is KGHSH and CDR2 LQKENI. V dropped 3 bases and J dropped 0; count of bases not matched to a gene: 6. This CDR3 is CASSPPGQGSSGNTIYF. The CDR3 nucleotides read TGTGCCAGCTCACCTCCGGGACAGGGAAGCTCTGGAAACACCATATATTTT. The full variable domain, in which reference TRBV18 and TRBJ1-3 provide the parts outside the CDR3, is NAGVMQNPRHLVRRRGQEARLRCSPMKGHSHVYWYRQLPEEGLKFMVYLQKENIIDESGMPKERFSAEFPKEGPSILRIQQVVRGDSAAYFCASSPPGQGSSGNTIYFGEGSWLTVV.

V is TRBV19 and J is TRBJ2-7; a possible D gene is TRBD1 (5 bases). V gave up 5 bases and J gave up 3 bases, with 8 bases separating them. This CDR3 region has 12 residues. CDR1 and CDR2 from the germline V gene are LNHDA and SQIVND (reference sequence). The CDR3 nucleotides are TGTGCCAGTAGTTTAACAGGCTACGAGCAGTACTTC. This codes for CASSLTGYEQYF.

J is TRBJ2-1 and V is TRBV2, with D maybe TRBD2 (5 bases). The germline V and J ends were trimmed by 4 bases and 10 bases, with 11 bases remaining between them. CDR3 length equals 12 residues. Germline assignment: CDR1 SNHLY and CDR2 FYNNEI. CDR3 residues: CASSAGSGEQFF. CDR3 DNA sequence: TGTGCCAGCAGTGCGGGGTCGGGGGAGCAGTTCTTC.

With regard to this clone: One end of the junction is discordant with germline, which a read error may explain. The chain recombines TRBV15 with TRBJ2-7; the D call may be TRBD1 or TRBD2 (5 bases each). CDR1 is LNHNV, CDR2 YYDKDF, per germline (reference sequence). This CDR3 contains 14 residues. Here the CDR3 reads CATRREGSSYEQYF. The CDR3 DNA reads TGTGCCACCAGAAGAGAGGGGAGCTCCTACGAGCAGTACTTC.

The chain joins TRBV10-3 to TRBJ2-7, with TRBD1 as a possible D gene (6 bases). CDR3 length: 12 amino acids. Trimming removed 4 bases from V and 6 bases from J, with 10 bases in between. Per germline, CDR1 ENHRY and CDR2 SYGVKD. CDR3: CAISVQGTEQYF. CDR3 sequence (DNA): TGTGCCATCAGTGTACAGGGCACCGAGCAGTACTTC.

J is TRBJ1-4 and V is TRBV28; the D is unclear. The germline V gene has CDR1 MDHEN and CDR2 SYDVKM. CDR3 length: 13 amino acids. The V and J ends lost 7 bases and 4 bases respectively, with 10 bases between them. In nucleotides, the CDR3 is TGTGCCAGCAATTCCGGGATTAATGAAAAACTGTTTTTT. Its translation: CASNSGINEKLFF.